This T cell receptor beta chain was profiled in a study of blood T cell repertoires in COVID-19. Background on the study: There were acute and convalescent COVID-19 samples, and they came from the United States, Italy and Spain.

Original processing notes: Amplification from reference gene primers served as the basis for estimated nucleated cell counts. Profiled with immunoSEQ multiplex PCR; TCRdb holds only in-frame clones, not every one. V, J and clone size reflect that table, while D and trimming were determined from the DNA. The sample lists about 140,000 clones, 65% to 80% occurring once. Per germline, CDR1 SEHNR and CDR2 FQNEAQ (reference sequence). V was pared by 6 bases and J by 0 bases, with 7 bases of the junction left unmatched. The CDR3 runs to 17 residues. The sample comprised peripheral blood. The chain employs TRBV7-9 and TRBJ2-3; 12 bases fit TRBD2. The clonotype originates from a man in his forties or fifties with acute or convalescent COVID-19. The CDR3 loop reads CASSYGLAGTSTDTQYF. The DNA of the CDR3 is TGTGCCAGCAGTTACGGACTAGCGGGGACTAGCACAGATACGCAGTATTTT.